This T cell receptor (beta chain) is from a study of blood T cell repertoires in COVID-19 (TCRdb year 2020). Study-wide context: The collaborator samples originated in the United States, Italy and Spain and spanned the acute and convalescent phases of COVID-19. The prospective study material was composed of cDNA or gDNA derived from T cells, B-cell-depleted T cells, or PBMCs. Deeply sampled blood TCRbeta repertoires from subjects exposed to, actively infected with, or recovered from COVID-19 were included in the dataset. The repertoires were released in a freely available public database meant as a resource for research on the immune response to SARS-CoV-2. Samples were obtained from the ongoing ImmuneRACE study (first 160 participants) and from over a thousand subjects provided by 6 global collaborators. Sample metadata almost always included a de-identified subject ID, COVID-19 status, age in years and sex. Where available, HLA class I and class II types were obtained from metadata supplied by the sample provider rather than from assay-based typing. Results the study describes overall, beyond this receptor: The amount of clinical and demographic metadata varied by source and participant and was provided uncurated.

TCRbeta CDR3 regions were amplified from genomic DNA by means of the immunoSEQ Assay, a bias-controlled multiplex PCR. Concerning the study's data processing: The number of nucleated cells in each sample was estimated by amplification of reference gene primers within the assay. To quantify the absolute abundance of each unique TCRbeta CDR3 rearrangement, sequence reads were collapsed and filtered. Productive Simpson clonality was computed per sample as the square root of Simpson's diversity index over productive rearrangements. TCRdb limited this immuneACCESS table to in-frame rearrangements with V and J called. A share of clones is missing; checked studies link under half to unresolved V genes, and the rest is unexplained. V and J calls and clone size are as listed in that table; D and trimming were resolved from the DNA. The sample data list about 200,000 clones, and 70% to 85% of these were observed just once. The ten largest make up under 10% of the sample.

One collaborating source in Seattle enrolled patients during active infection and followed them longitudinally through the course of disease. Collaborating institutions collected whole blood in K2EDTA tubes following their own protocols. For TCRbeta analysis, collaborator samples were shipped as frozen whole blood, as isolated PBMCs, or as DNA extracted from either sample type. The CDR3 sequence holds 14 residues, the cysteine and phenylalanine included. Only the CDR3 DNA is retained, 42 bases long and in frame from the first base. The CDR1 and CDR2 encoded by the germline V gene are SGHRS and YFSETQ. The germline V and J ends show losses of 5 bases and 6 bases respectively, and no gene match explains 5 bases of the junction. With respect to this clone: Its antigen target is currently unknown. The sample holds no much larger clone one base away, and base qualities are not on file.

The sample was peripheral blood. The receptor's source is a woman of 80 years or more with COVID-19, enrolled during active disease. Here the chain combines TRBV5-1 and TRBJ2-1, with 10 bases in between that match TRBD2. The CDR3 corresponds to CASRELAGINEQFF. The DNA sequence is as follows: TGCGCCAGCAGGGAACTAGCGGGGATCAATGAGCAGTTCTTC.